Presented here are 17 T cell receptor beta chains from one specimen sequenced in a study of T-cell memory formation after mild COVID-19. TCRdb reprocessed the 5' RACE reads with MiXCR, giving one entry per CDR3 protein. Here the sample spans about 140,000 distinct CDR3 sequences, more than 13% being singletons. Sample: PBMCs or a T cell subset sorted from them (not recorded which). The receptors stem from an adult woman who had mild COVID-19 (a few samples of this study predate the infection). Cell type and time point are not known.

The rearrangement links TRBV24-1 to TRBJ2-5; tentatively, D is TRBD2 (7 bases). Germline CDR1 reads KGHDR; CDR2 reads SFDVKD. Between the trimmed V and J ends, which lost 4 bases and 4 bases, there was a span of 15 bases. This CDR3 region has 15 residues. CDR3 sequence reads: CATSEWGGGAETQYF. CDR3 bases: TGTGCCACCAGTGAGTGGGGCGGGGGCGCAGAGACCCAGTACTTC.

The V gene is TRBV11-2, the J gene TRBJ2-3; 7 bases align to TRBD2. The length of the CDR3 is 15 residues. Germline lookup yields CDR1 SGHAT and CDR2 FQNNGV. Trimming removed 8 bases from V and 1 base from J; junction bases left unmatched: 9. The CDR3 sequence: CASCQMLAGTDTQYF. CDR3 sequence (DNA): TGTGCCAGCTGCCAAATGCTAGCGGGCACAGATACGCAGTATTTT.

This clonotype was detected a few times. The genes are TRBV12-3 or TRBV12-4 and TRBJ2-5, with D perhaps matching TRBD2 (7 bases). CDR3 length: 15 residues. The V and J ends lost 5 bases and 5 bases respectively, with 18 bases between them. The CDR3 is CASSPGEGERETQYF. In nucleotides, the CDR3 is TGTGCCAGCAGTCCCGGGGAGGGGGAGCGGGAGACCCAGTACTTC.

This clonotype turned up a few times. The chain joins TRBV4-2 to TRBJ2-1; D not certain. Germline values: CDR1 LGHNA, CDR2 YNFKEQ. This CDR3 is built from 16 residues. Trimming took off 0 bases at V and 8 bases at J, with 17 bases between the two ends. The CDR3 DNA is TGTGCCAGCAGCCAAGAGTTTAACGGCTTGGCAGATGAGCAGTTCTTC. It yields the protein CASSQEFNGLADEQFF.

The rearrangement uses TRBV10-3 and TRBJ2-7, with a possible D match to TRBD1 (5 bases). The CDR3 is 13 residues long. Trimming shortened V by 2 bases and J by 6 bases, and 11 bases separated the two germline ends. Germline assignment: CDR1 ENHRY and CDR2 SYGVKD. Here the CDR3 DNA reads TGTGCCATCAGTGAGCCAGGGCACGGCGAGCAGTACTTC. Protein sequence: CAISEPGHGEQYF.

This clonotype was observed a handful of times. This chain uses TRBV3-1 with TRBJ2-5, with D perhaps matching TRBD2 (5 bases). Germline-derived CDR1 and CDR2 are LGHDT and YNNKEL (reference sequence). Trimming removed 0 bases at V and 2 bases at J, with 16 bases between. CDR3 length equals 17 residues. This CDR3 is CASSQDRPGRGQETQYF. The CDR3 nucleotides are TGTGCCAGCAGCCAAGATCGTCCGGGCAGAGGGCAAGAGACCCAGTACTTC.

The J gene is TRBJ2-7, the V gene TRBV12-3 or TRBV12-4; 7 bases are shared with TRBD2. The V and J ends lost 6 bases and 2 bases, in that order; junction bases with no gene match: 4. This CDR3 is 13 amino acids long. This CDR3 reads CASRGGATYEQYF. CDR3 DNA: TGTGCCAGCAGGGGAGGGGCAACCTACGAGCAGTACTTC.

V gene TRBV25-1 combines with J gene TRBJ2-7; a weak D match, TRBD2 (6 bases). This CDR3 spans 12 amino acids. The germline CDR1 and CDR2 sequences are MGHDK and SYGVNS. The V gene lost 4 bases and the J gene lost 9 bases, with 13 bases spanning the gap. The CDR3 loop reads CASSGGGLGQYF. The CDR3 bases are TGTGCCAGCAGTGGGGGAGGTCTTGGGCAGTACTTC.

This chain connects TRBV28 to TRBJ1-4, with TRBD1 as a possible D gene (5 bases). Germline CDR1 is MDHEN and CDR2 is SYDVKM. The CDR3 covers 16 residues. Trimming left V 5 bases short and J 0 bases short, with 13 bases between. The CDR3 DNA follows: TGTGCCAGCAGTCCTCGGACAAGCCCAACTAATGAAAAACTGTTTTTT. This gives the protein CASSPRTSPTNEKLFF.

This clonotype showed up just a few times. The CDR3 protein is CASSLETALGYTF. CDR3 nucleotides: TGTGCCAGCAGTTTAGAAACTGCTCTAGGCTACACCTTC. The chain employs TRBV12-3 or TRBV12-4 and TRBJ1-2, with D uncertain. Trimming took off 1 base at V and 8 bases at J, with 11 bases between the two ends. CDR3 size: 13 residues.

V usage is TRBV7-8 and J usage is TRBJ2-2; perhaps TRBD2 as D (6 bases). CDR1 is SGHVS and CDR2 is FQNEAQ in the germline V gene. V dropped 3 bases and J dropped 3 bases, with 14 bases sitting between them. The CDR3 sequence is 16 residues long. The CDR3 sequence: CASSLEGRVHTGELFF. DNA for the CDR3: TGTGCCAGCAGCTTGGAGGGCAGGGTCCACACCGGGGAGCTGTTTTTT.

The rearrangement uses TRBV4-1 and TRBJ1-1; 8 nucleotides align to TRBD1. V lost 2 bases and J lost 5; bases outside the gene matches: 4. In germline, CDR1 is MGHRA, CDR2 YSYEKL. There are 14 residues in the CDR3. CDR3 amino acids: CASSQPQGGTEAFF. The CDR3 DNA reads as TGCGCCAGCAGCCAACCACAGGGGGGTACTGAAGCTTTCTTT.

This clonotype was seen a handful of times. This sequence joins TRBV12-5 and TRBJ1-1; 8 bases agree with TRBD1. This CDR3 has 13 amino acids. CDR1 and CDR2 (germline): LGHNT, FRNRAP. V gave up 5 bases and J gave up 5 bases; unmatched junction bases: 4. The CDR3 sequence is CASGPGGLTEAFF. CDR3 in DNA: TGTGCTAGTGGTCCAGGGGGCTTAACTGAAGCTTTCTTT.

The chain is built from TRBV9 and TRBJ2-7; no clear D. CDR3 size: 12 residues. Deletions cut 0 bases from V and 3 bases from J, with 4 bases between. Germline lookup yields CDR1 SGDLS and CDR2 YYNGEE. The chain's CDR3 is CASSVDGYEQYF. The CDR3 DNA reads as TGTGCCAGCAGCGTAGACGGCTACGAGCAGTACTTC. The full variable domain, completed using reference TRBV9 and TRBJ2-7, is DSGVTQTPKHLITATGQRVTLRCSPRSGDLSVYWYQQSLDQGLQFLIQYYNGEERAKGNILERFSAQQFPDLHSELNLSSLELGDSALYFCASSVDGYEQYFGPGTRLTVT.

This clonotype showed up just a few times. The genes are TRBV2 and TRBJ1-1; tentative D call: TRBD1 (5 bases). Looked up from germline, CDR1 is SNHLY and CDR2 is FYNNEI. This CDR3 has 13 residues. Trimming stripped 3 bases from V and 5 bases from J, with 10 bases between. In DNA, the CDR3 is TGTGCCAGCAGTGACTCAGGGTTGACTGAAGCTTTCTTT. As protein: CASSDSGLTEAFF.

This clonotype appeared a few times. The rearrangement joins TRBV7-2 to TRBJ2-3, with D possibly called TRBD1 or TRBD2 (5 bases each). The V end was cut by 4 bases, the J end by 0 bases, with 20 bases between. CDR1 is SGHTA and CDR2 is FQGNSA in the germline V gene. This CDR3 has 18 amino acids. CDR3 in DNA: TGTGCCAGCAGCTCCCCTCCTACGGGGCCTTCTAGCACAGATACGCAGTATTTT. Protein: CASSSPPTGPSSTDTQYF.

V is TRBV23-1 and J is TRBJ1-1; D is unclear. TRBV23-1 is filed as an ORF, its function uncertain. V lost 0 bases and J lost 0, with 5 bases in between. This CDR3 has 14 amino acids. The CDR3 DNA reads TGCGCCAGCAGTCAATCGCAAATGAACACTGAAGCTTTCTTT. This translates into CASSQSQMNTEAFF.